These 12 T cell receptor beta chains share one sample of origin, sequenced in a study of vaccination and CD4 T cells after COVID-19. These TCRs are of unknown antigen specificity. Cultured CD4+ T-cell DNA underwent Oncomine TCR Beta short-read sequencing. Each CDR3 protein is one row after TCRdb ran MiXCR on the PCR reads. This table has over 20,000 distinct CDR3 sequences, more than 30% appearing once. Time point given: late sampling 161 to 241 days after vaccination in three convalescent patients. Treatment described: roughly 10-day PBMC culture with coronavirus spike peptide pools or control peptides (ViraFEST assay). The specimen was CD4+ T cells from blood, cultured in vitro, collected about 7 months after SARS-CoV-2 vaccination. Source of these receptors: a human donor who had recovered from COVID-19.

The V call is TRBV21-1, the J call TRBJ2-7. TRBV21-1 is designated a pseudogene. This CDR3 has 13 amino acids. CDR3 bases: TGTGCCAGCAGCAAACCTACTCCGTACGAGCAGTACTTC. Translating it yields CASSKPTPYEQYF.

The genes are TRBV20-1 and TRBJ2-1, with D perhaps TRBD1 (5 bases). The V gene's germline CDR1 is DFQATT and CDR2 SNEGSKA (reference sequence). This CDR3 has 16 residues. Trimming stripped 3 bases from V and 7 bases from J, with 22 bases between. The CDR3 bases are TGCAGTGCTAGGAGGCGCAGGGCCAAAGATTATAATGAGCAGTTCTTC. Protein: CSARRRRAKDYNEQFF.

CDR3 sequence (DNA): TGCAGTGCTAGAACCGGGACTAGCGTCGACGAGCAGTACTTC. This gives the protein CSARTGTSVDEQYF. This chain uses TRBV20-1 with TRBJ2-7, with 10 bases that match TRBD2. Trimming took 2 bases from V and 5 from J; bases not matched to a gene: 6. This CDR3 contains 14 residues. Germline V CDR1 and CDR2: DFQATT, SNEGSKA (reference sequence).

There are a few counts of this clonotype. This chain connects TRBV4-1 to TRBJ1-2, with 9 bases aligning to TRBD1. This CDR3 contains 17 residues. The germline V gene has CDR1 MGHRA and CDR2 YSYEKL. V gave up 0 bases and J gave up 0 bases; unmatched junction bases: 5. CDR3 in amino acids: CASSQEATGGANYGYTF. The CDR3 DNA is TGCGCCAGCAGCCAAGAGGCGACAGGGGGTGCTAACTATGGCTACACCTTC.

This chain links TRBV6-2 or TRBV6-3 with TRBJ2-5, with TRBD2 identical over 11 bases. The ends lost 6 bases at V and 4 bases at J; junction bases unmatched: 10. This CDR3 is built from 16 residues. Germline V gene data show CDR1 as MNHEY and CDR2 as SVGEGT. The CDR3 loop reads CASSTTSGKLRETQYF. In DNA form, the CDR3 reads TGTGCCAGCAGCACGACTAGCGGGAAGCTTAGAGAGACCCAGTACTTC.

This clonotype was observed a few times. The rearrangement joins TRBV20-1 to TRBJ2-7; D is uncertain. The V and J ends lost 3 bases and 2 bases respectively, with 8 bases between them. The CDR3 has 12 amino acids. Germline CDR1 and CDR2: DFQATT and SNEGSKA (reference sequence). CDR3 bases: TGCAGTGCTAGTGGTGGGACCTACGAGCAGTACTTC. Translating gives CSASGGTYEQYF.

This chain connects TRBV14 to TRBJ2-1, with D tentatively TRBD2 (6 bases). This CDR3 region has 13 residues. Trimming pared 0 bases from V and 15 bases from J, leaving 15 bases between. Germline V gene lookup returns CDR1 SGHDN and CDR2 FVKESK. CDR3 nucleotides: TGTGCCAGCAGCCAAGATTTGGGGGGAGGTCGGTTCTTC. Its protein is CASSQDLGGGRFF.

The table lists this clonotype with a few counts. V and J are TRBV20-1 and TRBJ2-7; 9 nucleotides line up with TRBD2. CDR3 size: 15 residues. CDR1 and CDR2 (germline): DFQATT, SNEGSKA (reference sequence). The J segment lost 2 bases and the V segment lost 1 base, leaving 6 bases of the junction unmatched. CDR3 residues: CSARGGAGGTYEQYF. CDR3 DNA: TGCAGTGCTAGAGGGGGAGCGGGGGGAACCTACGAGCAGTACTTC.

This clonotype was found a few times. This CDR3 is CASEGKWTNTEAFF. The CDR3 region has the DNA TGTGCCAGCGAAGGGAAATGGACAAACACTGAAGCTTTCTTT. V usage is TRBV15 and J usage is TRBJ1-1, with a possible D match to TRBD1 (5 bases). CDR1 is LNHNV and CDR2 is YYDKDF in the germline V gene (reference sequence). The CDR3 loop spans 14 amino acids. V lost 10 bases, J lost 2 bases, and 17 bases lay in between.

The sample holds a few counts of this clonotype. This chain joins TRBV27 and TRBJ1-2; D unresolved. Germline CDR1 and CDR2: MNHEY and SMNVEV (reference sequence). Deletions cut 6 bases from V and 2 bases from J, with 10 bases between. CDR3 size: 13 residues. The CDR3 sequence: CASRGKANYGYTF. The DNA for the CDR3 is TGTGCCAGCAGGGGCAAGGCCAACTATGGCTACACCTTC.

This chain uses TRBV6-5 with TRBJ2-1; a possible D gene is TRBD2 (5 bases). The CDR3 consists of 14 residues. Germline CDR1 is MNHEY and CDR2 is SVGAGI. The ends were cut back, 4 bases at V and 4 bases at J, with 11 bases in the middle. The CDR3 region has the DNA TGTGCCAGCAGTTCTAGCAGCTCGTACAATGAGCAGTTCTTC. Encoded protein: CASSSSSSYNEQFF.

The chain couples TRBV20-1 to TRBJ2-3, with 16 bases aligning to TRBD2. The CDR3 has 20 amino acids. Per germline, CDR1 DFQATT and CDR2 SNEGSKA (reference sequence). V dropped 6 bases and J dropped 2; count of bases not matched to a gene: 17. This CDR3 reads CSAEIPGLAGGIKLTDTQYF. For the CDR3, the DNA is TGCAGTGCGGAAATCCCGGGACTAGCGGGAGGGATTAAACTCACAGATACGCAGTATTTT.